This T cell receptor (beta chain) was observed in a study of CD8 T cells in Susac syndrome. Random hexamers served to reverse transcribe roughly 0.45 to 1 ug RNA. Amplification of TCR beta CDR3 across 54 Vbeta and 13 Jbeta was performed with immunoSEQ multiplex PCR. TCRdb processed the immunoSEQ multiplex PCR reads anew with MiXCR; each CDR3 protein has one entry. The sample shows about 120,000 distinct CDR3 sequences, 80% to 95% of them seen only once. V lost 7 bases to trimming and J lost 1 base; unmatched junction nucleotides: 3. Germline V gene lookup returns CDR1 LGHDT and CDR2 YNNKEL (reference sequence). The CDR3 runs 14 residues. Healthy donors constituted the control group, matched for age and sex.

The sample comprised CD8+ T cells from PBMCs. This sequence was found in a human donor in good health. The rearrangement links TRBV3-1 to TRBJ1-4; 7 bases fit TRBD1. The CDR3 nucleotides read TGTGCCAGCACAGGGGGGGAAACTAATGAAAAACTGTTTTTT. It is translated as CASTGGETNEKLFF.